Included here is one T cell receptor beta chain sequence, with context. This sample was taken from a study of OX40 agonist ivuxolimab in advanced cancers. Study in general: Treatment of patients was with ivuxolimab, an agonistic anti-OX40 (CD134) antibody.

Assay used: immunoSEQ multiplex PCR; TCRdb lists only in-frame clones, some missing. In the table there are about 55,000 clones, roughly three quarters of which are singletons. This specimen was CD4+ or CD8+ T cells sorted from blood, taken in a trial of the OX40 agonist ivuxolimab. This TCR was recovered from an adult with an advanced solid tumor such as melanoma, head and neck, liver or kidney cancer.

The CDR3 here is CASSLGGLANTGELFF. The CDR3 DNA reads TGTGCCAGCAGCTTAGGGGGACTAGCGAACACCGGGGAGCTGTTTTTT. The chain carries TRBV7-3 and TRBJ2-2, with 8 bases aligning to TRBD2. V dropped 2 bases and J dropped 0; count of bases not matched to a gene: 2. This CDR3 is built from 16 residues. The germline CDR1 and CDR2 sequences are SGHTA and FQGTGA.